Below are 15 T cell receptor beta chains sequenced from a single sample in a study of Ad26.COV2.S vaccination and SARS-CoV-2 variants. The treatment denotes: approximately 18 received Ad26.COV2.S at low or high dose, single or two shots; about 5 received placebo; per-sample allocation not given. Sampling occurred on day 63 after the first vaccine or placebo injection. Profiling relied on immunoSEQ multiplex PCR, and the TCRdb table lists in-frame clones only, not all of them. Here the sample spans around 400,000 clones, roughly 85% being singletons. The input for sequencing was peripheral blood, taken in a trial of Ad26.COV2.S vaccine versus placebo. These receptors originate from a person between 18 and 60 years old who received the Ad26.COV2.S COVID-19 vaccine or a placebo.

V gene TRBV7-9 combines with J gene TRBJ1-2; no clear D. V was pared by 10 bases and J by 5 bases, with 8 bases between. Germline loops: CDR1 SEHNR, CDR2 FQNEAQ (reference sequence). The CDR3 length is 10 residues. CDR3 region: CAIETYGYTF. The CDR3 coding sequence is TGTGCCATCGAAACTTATGGCTACACCTTC.

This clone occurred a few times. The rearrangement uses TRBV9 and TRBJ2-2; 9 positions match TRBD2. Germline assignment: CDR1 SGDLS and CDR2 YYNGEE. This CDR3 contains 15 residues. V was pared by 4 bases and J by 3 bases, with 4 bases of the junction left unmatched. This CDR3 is CASSPRLADTGELFF. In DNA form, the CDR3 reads TGTGCCAGCAGCCCTCGACTAGCGGACACCGGGGAGCTGTTTTTT.

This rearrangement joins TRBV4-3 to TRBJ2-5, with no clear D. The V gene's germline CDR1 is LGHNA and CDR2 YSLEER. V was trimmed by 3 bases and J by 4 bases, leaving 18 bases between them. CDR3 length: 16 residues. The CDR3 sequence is CASSQTFRADAETQYF. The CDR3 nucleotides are TGCGCCAGCAGCCAGACTTTCCGGGCCGATGCAGAGACCCAGTACTTC.

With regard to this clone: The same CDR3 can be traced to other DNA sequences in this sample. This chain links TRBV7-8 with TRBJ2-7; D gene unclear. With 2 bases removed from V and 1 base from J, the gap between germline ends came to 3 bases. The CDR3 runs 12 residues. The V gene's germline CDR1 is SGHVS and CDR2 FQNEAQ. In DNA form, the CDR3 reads TGTGCCAGCAGCTTACCATCCTACGAGCAGTACTTC. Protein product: CASSLPSYEQYF.

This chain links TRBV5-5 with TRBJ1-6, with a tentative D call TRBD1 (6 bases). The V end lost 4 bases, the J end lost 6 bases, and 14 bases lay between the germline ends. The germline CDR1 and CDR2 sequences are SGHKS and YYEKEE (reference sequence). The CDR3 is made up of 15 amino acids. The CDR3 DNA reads TGTGCCAGCAGCCCGTGGGGGGCTACTAATTCACCCCTCCACTTT. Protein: CASSPWGATNSPLHF. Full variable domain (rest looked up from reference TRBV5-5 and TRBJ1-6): DAGVTQSPTHLIKTRGQQVTLRCSPISGHKSVSWYQQVLGQGPQFIFQYYEKEERGRGNFPDRFSARQFPNYSSELNVNALLLGDSALYLCASSPWGATNSPLHFGNGTRLTVT.

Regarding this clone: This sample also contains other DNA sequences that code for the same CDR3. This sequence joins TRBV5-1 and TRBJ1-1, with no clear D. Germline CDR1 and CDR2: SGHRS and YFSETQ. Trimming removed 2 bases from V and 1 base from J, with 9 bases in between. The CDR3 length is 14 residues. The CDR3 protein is CASSFGGPNTEAFF. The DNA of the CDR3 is TGCGCCAGCAGCTTTGGCGGGCCGAACACTGAAGCTTTCTTT.

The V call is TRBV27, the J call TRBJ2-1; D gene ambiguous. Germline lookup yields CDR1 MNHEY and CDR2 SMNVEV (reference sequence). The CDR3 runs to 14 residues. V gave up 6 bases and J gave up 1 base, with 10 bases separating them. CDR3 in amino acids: CASRGTYSYNEQFF. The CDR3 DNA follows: TGTGCCAGCAGGGGAACCTATTCCTACAATGAGCAGTTCTTC.

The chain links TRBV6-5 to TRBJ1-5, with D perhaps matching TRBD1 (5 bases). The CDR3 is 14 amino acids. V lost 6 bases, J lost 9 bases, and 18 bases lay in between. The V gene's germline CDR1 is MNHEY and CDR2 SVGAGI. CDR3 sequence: CASSVDSRGVPQHF. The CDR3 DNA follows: TGTGCCAGCAGCGTCGACAGTCGGGGGGTGCCCCAGCATTTT.

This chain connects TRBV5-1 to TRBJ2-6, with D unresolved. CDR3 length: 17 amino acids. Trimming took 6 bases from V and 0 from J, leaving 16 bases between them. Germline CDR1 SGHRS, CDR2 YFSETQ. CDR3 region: CASTPEGSRSGANVLTF. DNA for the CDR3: TGCGCCAGCACCCCGGAAGGCTCCCGCTCTGGGGCCAACGTCCTGACTTTC.

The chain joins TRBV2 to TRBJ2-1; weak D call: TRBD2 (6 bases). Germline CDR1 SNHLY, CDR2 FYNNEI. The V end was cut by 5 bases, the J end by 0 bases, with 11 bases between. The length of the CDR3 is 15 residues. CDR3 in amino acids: CASSLAESSYNEQFF. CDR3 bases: TGTGCCAGCAGTTTAGCGGAAAGCTCCTACAATGAGCAGTTCTTC.

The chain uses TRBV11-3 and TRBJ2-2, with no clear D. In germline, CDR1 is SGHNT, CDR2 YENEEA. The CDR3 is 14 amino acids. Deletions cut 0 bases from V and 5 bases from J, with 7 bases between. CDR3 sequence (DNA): TGTGCCAGCAGCTTAGATAGTTCTACCGGGGAGCTGTTTTTT. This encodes CASSLDSSTGELFF.

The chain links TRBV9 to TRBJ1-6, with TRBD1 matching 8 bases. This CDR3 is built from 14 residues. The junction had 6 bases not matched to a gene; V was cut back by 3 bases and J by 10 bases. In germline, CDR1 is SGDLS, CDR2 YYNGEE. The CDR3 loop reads CASSGDRGNSPLHF. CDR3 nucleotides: TGTGCCAGCAGCGGCGACAGGGGAAACTCACCCCTCCACTTT.

The CDR3 nucleotides read TGTGCCAGCAGGCGGGACTGGAGGACCGGGGAGCTGTTTTTT. It specifies CASRRDWRTGELFF. V gene TRBV5-6 combines with J gene TRBJ2-2, with D tentatively TRBD2 (6 bases). The CDR3 runs 14 residues. The V and J ends lost 5 bases and 5 bases respectively, with 13 bases between them. Germline CDR1 SGHDT, CDR2 YYEEEE.

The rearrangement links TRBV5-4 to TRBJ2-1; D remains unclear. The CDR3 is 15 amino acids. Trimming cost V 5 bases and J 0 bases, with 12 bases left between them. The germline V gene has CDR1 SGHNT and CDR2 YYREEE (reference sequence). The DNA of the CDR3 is TGTGCCAGCAGGTCTGACCCGAGCTCCTACAATGAGCAGTTCTTC. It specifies CASRSDPSSYNEQFF.

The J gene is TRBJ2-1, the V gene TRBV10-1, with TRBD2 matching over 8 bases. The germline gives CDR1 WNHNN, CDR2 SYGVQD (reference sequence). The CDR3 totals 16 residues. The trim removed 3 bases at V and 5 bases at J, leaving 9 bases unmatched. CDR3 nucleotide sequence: TGCGCCAGCAGTGATTTCGACGGGAGGGCCCACAATGAGCAGTTCTTC. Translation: CASSDFDGRAHNEQFF.